These 15 T cell receptor beta chains were all obtained from the same sample, sequenced in a study of cytomegalovirus exposure and HLA in healthy donors. The table came from immunoSEQ multiplex PCR; TCRdb's copy has only in-frame clones and leaves some out. This table has under 400,000 clones, roughly 88% appearing once. What was sequenced was PBMCs. These TCRs come from a woman aged 18-29 years in good health and CMV-seronegative.

This clone was observed once. Other DNA sequences from this sample encode an identical CDR3 as well. CDR3 amino acids: CASSPTVYEQYF. Here the CDR3 DNA reads TGTGCCAGCAGCCCAACAGTCTACGAGCAGTACTTC. This sequence joins TRBV7-2 and TRBJ2-7; no firm D call. The length of the CDR3 is 12 residues. Germline V gives CDR1 SGHTA, CDR2 FQGNSA. Trimming removed 5 bases at V and 3 bases at J, with 8 bases between.

The chain uses TRBV4-1 and TRBJ1-4, with D possibly matching TRBD1 (5 bases). The germline V gene has CDR1 MGHRA and CDR2 YSYEKL. V dropped 1 base and J dropped 4 bases, with 13 bases sitting between them. CDR3 length equals 16 residues. The CDR3 region has the DNA TGCGCCAGCAGCCAAGGAGGGGTGGGGGGTAATGAAAAACTGTTTTTT. Residues: CASSQGGVGGNEKLFF.

V usage is TRBV11-2 and J usage is TRBJ1-5, with D perhaps TRBD1 (5 bases). The CDR3 sequence is 14 residues long. V dropped 0 bases and J dropped 10 bases, with 13 bases sitting between them. Germline CDR1 is SGHAT and CDR2 is FQNNGV. CDR3 nucleotides: TGTGCCAGCAGCTTAGATCCAGGGATCGGTCCCCAGCATTTT. Translating it yields CASSLDPGIGPQHF.

This clone was counted once. J is TRBJ2-1 and V is TRBV5-3; 7 bases map to TRBD2. TRBV5-3 is labeled an ORF, and its function is uncertain. CDR3 length equals 17 residues. The V and J ends lost 0 bases and 0 bases, in that order; junction bases with no gene match: 6. CDR3 DNA sequence: TGTGCCAGAAGCTTGGTATTCACTAGCGACTCCTACAATGAGCAGTTCTTC. Its translation: CARSLVFTSDSYNEQFF.

The J gene is TRBJ2-3, the V gene TRBV28; 12 nucleotides align to TRBD1. Germline V gene data show CDR1 as MDHEN and CDR2 as SYDVKM. Germline trimming cut 5 bases from V and 3 bases from J; bases unmatched to any gene: 15. The CDR3 totals 19 residues. CDR3 protein: CASSLGQGAPPLATDTQYF. The CDR3 DNA reads as TGTGCCAGCAGTCTGGGACAGGGGGCGCCTCCCCTAGCAACAGATACGCAGTATTTT.

The chain links TRBV9 to TRBJ2-1, with 7 bases identical to TRBD2. CDR3 length: 17 residues. CDR1 and CDR2 from the germline V gene are SGDLS and YYNGEE. V lost 4 bases and J lost 2; bases outside the gene matches: 12. The CDR3 nucleotides are TGTGCCAGCAGCTATGATCCGGAGGGAGGGGCCTACAATGAGCAGTTCTTC. This codes for CASSYDPEGGAYNEQFF. Drawing the rest from reference TRBV9 and TRBJ2-1, the complete variable domain is DSGVTQTPKHLITATGQRVTLRCSPRSGDLSVYWYQQSLDQGLQFLIQYYNGEERAKGNILERFSAQQFPDLHSELNLSSLELGDSALYFCASSYDPEGGAYNEQFFGPGTRLTVL.

The gene calls are TRBV6-6 and TRBJ2-2, with D possibly being TRBD2 (6 bases). There are 16 residues in the CDR3. V was pared by 6 bases and J by 8 bases, with 22 bases between. Germline values: CDR1 MNHNY, CDR2 SVGAGI (reference sequence). CDR3 in DNA: TGTGCCAGCAGGAGCTTAGCGGCCGTCGGGTGGGGGGAGCTGTTTTTT. Translation: CASRSLAAVGWGELFF.

This clone was counted a few times. The CDR3 region is CASSLPGTGAYEQYF. The CDR3, as DNA: TGTGCCAGCTCACTACCCGGGACAGGGGCTTACGAGCAGTACTTC. This chain joins TRBV18 and TRBJ2-7; 10 positions match TRBD1. J was trimmed by 4 bases and V by 4 bases; bases with no gene match: 7. The CDR3 spans 15 residues. From germline, CDR1 is KGHSH and CDR2 LQKENI.

The gene calls are TRBV27 and TRBJ1-2, with TRBD1 matching over 10 bases. V gave up 7 bases and J gave up 8 bases; unmatched junction bases: 7. This CDR3 is 13 amino acids long. Germline V gene data show CDR1 as MNHEY and CDR2 as SMNVEV (reference sequence). This chain's CDR3 is CASTPGQGSGYTF. CDR3 bases: TGTGCCAGCACCCCGGGACAGGGGTCGGGCTACACCTTC.

The chain employs TRBV25-1 and TRBJ1-3; 7 positions match TRBD1. Germline CDR1 reads MGHDK; CDR2 reads SYGVNS. The CDR3 extends over 15 amino acids. J was trimmed by 3 bases and V by 2 bases; bases with no gene match: 4. The CDR3 bases are TGTGCCAGCAGTGAAGACAGGGAAGTTGGAAACACCATATATTTT. It specifies CASSEDREVGNTIYF.

The chain links TRBV30 to TRBJ1-2, with 10 bases lining up with TRBD1. The CDR3 is 15 amino acids. J gave up 5 bases and V 3 bases, and 9 bases lay outside the gene matches. Germline V lookup: CDR1 GTSNPN, CDR2 SVGIG (reference sequence). The CDR3 nucleotides read TGTGCCTGGAGCCCCGACAGGGGGCCTCCTTATGGCTACACCTTC. It codes for CAWSPDRGPPYGYTF. Drawing the rest from reference TRBV30 and TRBJ1-2, the complete variable domain is SQTIHQWPATLVQPVGSPLSLECTVEGTSNPNLYWYRQAAGRGLQLLFYSVGIGQISSEVPQNLSASRPQDRQFILSSKKLLLSDSGFYLCAWSPDRGPPYGYTFGSGTRLTVV.

This clone has just a few counts. The chain joins TRBV18 to TRBJ2-3; unclear D gene. CDR3 length equals 14 residues. V was clipped by 0 bases and J by 0 bases, with 4 bases between them. Per the germline V gene, CDR1 is KGHSH and CDR2 is LQKENI. This chain's CDR3 is CASSPPRSTDTQYF. As DNA, the CDR3 is TGTGCCAGCTCACCACCCAGGAGCACAGATACGCAGTATTTT.

The chain has TRBV9 and TRBJ2-3; 15 nucleotides match TRBD2. This CDR3 contains 15 residues. Per germline, CDR1 SGDLS and CDR2 YYNGEE. Trimming removed 2 bases from V and 8 bases from J; junction bases left unmatched: 3. DNA of the CDR3: TGTGCCAGCAGCGTTAGGACTAGCGGGAGGGCTACGCAGTATTTT. It codes for CASSVRTSGRATQYF.

The chain recombines TRBV4-1 with TRBJ2-3; D ambiguous. The ends were cut back, 0 bases at V and 4 bases at J, with 5 bases in the middle. Per germline, CDR1 MGHRA and CDR2 YSYEKL. The CDR3 sequence is 13 residues long. CDR3 DNA sequence: TGCGCCAGCAGCCAAGAACCGGCAGATACGCAGTATTTT. Its protein product is CASSQEPADTQYF.

The chain is built from TRBV27 and TRBJ2-3, with TRBD2 matching 12 bases. The CDR3 length is 17 residues. Trimming at V came to 4 bases and at J to 5 bases, leaving 10 bases not matched to a gene. Germline loops: CDR1 MNHEY, CDR2 SMNVEV (reference sequence). CDR3 protein: CASSSLWTSGTRDTQYF. CDR3 sequence (DNA): TGTGCCAGCAGTTCACTTTGGACTAGCGGGACCCGAGATACGCAGTATTTT.